The rows below give T cell receptor beta chains drawn from one sample of a study of CD8+CD57+ T cells in acquired aplastic anemia. TCRdb redid the calling of the reads with MiXCR, one entry per CDR3 protein. The table includes fewer than 250,000 distinct CDR3 sequences, around 45% detected once. Sample: sorted CD4+, CD8+, or CD8+CD57+ T cells (not recorded which) from PBMCs. Every receptor here comes from a human donor with aplastic anemia. Each CDR3 is given with its conserved first and last residue. D genes are given only for firm matches. A row's size may be missing; if present it is once, few, many or a size class.

V: TRBV19
J: TRBJ2-3
D: TRBD2
size: NA
DNA: TGTGCCAGTAGGGGACTAGCCAGCACAGATACGCAGTATTTT
CDR3: CASRGLASTDTQYF

V: TRBV29-1
J: TRBJ2-7
D: TRBD1
size: many
DNA: TGCAGCGTTGGCGATAGACAGGGATACGAGCAGTACTTC
CDR3: CSVGDRQGYEQYF

V: TRBV7-9
J: TRBJ2-7
D: NA
size: NA
DNA: TGTGCCAGCATACCCTGGTTAGGTTCCTACGAGCAGTACTTC
CDR3: CASIPWLGSYEQYF

V: TRBV2
J: TRBJ1-3
D: TRBD1
size: NA
DNA: TGTGCCAGCAGCGACAGGGGTGGAGACACCATATATTTT
CDR3: CASSDRGGDTIYF

V: TRBV2
J: TRBJ1-1
D: NA
size: NA
DNA: TGTGCCAGCAGGACAGCTGTGAACACTGAAGCTTTCTTT
CDR3: CASRTAVNTEAFF

V: TRBV7-9
J: TRBJ2-2
D: TRBD1
size: many
DNA: TGTGCCAGCAGCCCACTCACCGGACAGGCCCGCACCGGGGAGCTGTTTTTT
CDR3: CASSPLTGQARTGELFF

V: TRBV10-3
J: TRBJ1-4
D: NA
size: NA
DNA: TGTGCCATCAGTCCCGGGACATTGGGTGAAAAACTGTTTTTT
CDR3: CAISPGTLGEKLFF

V: TRBV20-1
J: TRBJ1-1
D: TRBD1
size: once
DNA: TGCAGTGCTCCCCGACAGGGAAACACTGAAGCTTTCTTT
CDR3: CSAPRQGNTEAFF

V: TRBV2
J: TRBJ2-5
D: TRBD2
size: once
DNA: TGTGCCAGCAGCCGGGGGGGCCAAGAGACCCAGTACTTC
CDR3: CASSRGGQETQYF

V: TRBV20-1
J: TRBJ1-1
D: NA
size: NA
DNA: TGCAGTGCTAGACCTACAGGGATGAACACTGAAGCTTTCTTT
CDR3: CSARPTGMNTEAFF

V: TRBV7-2
J: TRBJ2-1
D: TRBD2
size: once
DNA: TGTGCCAGCAGCTCGACGATACGCGGGAGTTGCAATGAGCGGTTCTTC
CDR3: CASSSTIRGSCNERFF

V: TRBV12-3/TRBV12-4
J: TRBJ2-1
D: NA
size: NA
DNA: TGTGCCAGCAGGCAAGATAAGGGACTGAACTTGGGGTCCTACAATGAGCAGTTCTTC
CDR3: CASRQDKGLNLGSYNEQFF

V: TRBV30
J: TRBJ1-1
D: NA
size: many
DNA: TGTGCCTGGAGTGAAGGGGTCAACACTGAAGCTTTCTTT
CDR3: CAWSEGVNTEAFF

V: TRBV15
J: TRBJ2-6
D: NA
size: NA
DNA: TGTGCCACCAGCAGAGAGCGTTCAGGGGATGGGGCCAACGTCCTGACTTTC
CDR3: CATSRERSGDGANVLTF

V: TRBV7-2
J: TRBJ2-7
D: NA
size: NA
DNA: TGTGCCAGCAGCGTAGAGTCTCGTAGCGAGCAGTACTTC
CDR3: CASSVESRSEQYF

V: TRBV5-1
J: TRBJ2-7
D: NA
size: few
DNA: TGCGCCAGCAGCTTCGTGAGCACCGAGCAGTACTTC
CDR3: CASSFVSTEQYF

V: TRBV20-1
J: TRBJ2-5
D: NA
size: NA
DNA: TGCAGTGGATACAGAGTCCAAGAGACCCAGTACTTC
CDR3: CSGYRVQETQYF

V: TRBV7-2
J: TRBJ2-1
D: NA
size: many
DNA: TGTGCCAGCAGCTTGTCTCTGGACTACCCTTGGGTTGAGCAGTTCTTC
CDR3: CASSLSLDYPWVEQFF

V: TRBV11-1
J: TRBJ2-5
D: TRBD2
size: NA
DNA: TGTGCCAGCAGCTTAGTGAGCGGGAGGGAAGAGACCCAGTACTTC
CDR3: CASSLVSGREETQYF

V: TRBV7-9
J: TRBJ1-4
D: TRBD1
size: NA
DNA: TGTGCCAGCAGCATGGACAGGGACGAAAAACTGTTTTTT
CDR3: CASSMDRDEKLFF

V: TRBV19
J: TRBJ1-6
D: NA
size: NA
DNA: TGTGCCAGTAGTATTGGACAGAATAATTCACCCCTCCACTTT
CDR3: CASSIGQNNSPLHF

V: TRBV10-3
J: TRBJ2-5
D: TRBD2
size: NA
DNA: TGTGCCATCAGTGGACTAGCGGGGAAGGAGACCCAGTACTTC
CDR3: CAISGLAGKETQYF

V: TRBV2
J: TRBJ1-2
D: TRBD1
size: NA
DNA: TGTGCCAGCAGAAGAGACAGGGATGGCTACACCTTC
CDR3: CASRRDRDGYTF

V: TRBV19
J: TRBJ2-7
D: NA
size: NA
DNA: TGTGCCAGTAGTATCACCAGGAGAGCCTACGAGCAGTACTTC
CDR3: CASSITRRAYEQYF

V: TRBV6-5
J: TRBJ1-6
D: NA
size: many
DNA: TGTGCCAGCAGTTACCACAGTAGTTCACCCCTCCACTTT
CDR3: CASSYHSSSPLHF

V: TRBV7-2
J: TRBJ2-7
D: NA
size: NA
DNA: TGTGCCAGTTCCTCGGGGGAAGCACGATACGAGCAGTACTTC
CDR3: CASSSGEARYEQYF

V: TRBV6-4
J: TRBJ1-6
D: TRBD1
size: NA
DNA: TGTGCCAGCAGTGCGGGACAGGGGATGGGTTCACCCCTCCACTTT
CDR3: CASSAGQGMGSPLHF

V: TRBV19
J: TRBJ2-3
D: TRBD2
size: NA
DNA: TGTGCCAGTAGTATACGTCCCGGGACTAGCGTTGCAGATACGCAGTATTTT
CDR3: CASSIRPGTSVADTQYF

V: TRBV2
J: TRBJ1-1
D: NA
size: many
DNA: TGTGCCAGCCCCAGGAACACTGAAGCTTTCTTT
CDR3: CASPRNTEAFF

V: TRBV13
J: TRBJ2-7
D: TRBD1
size: NA
DNA: TGTGCCAGCAGCTGGACGGGACAGGGGGGCGGGGAGCAGTACTTC
CDR3: CASSWTGQGGGEQYF

V: TRBV6-1
J: TRBJ1-2
D: NA
size: NA
DNA: TGTGCCAGCAGACGCCGGGACTTAGGCTACACCTTC
CDR3: CASRRRDLGYTF

V: TRBV4-1
J: TRBJ2-7
D: TRBD1
size: many
DNA: TGCGCCAGCAGCCAGACGGGACAGGGCTACGAGCAGTACTTC
CDR3: CASSQTGQGYEQYF

V: TRBV10-2
J: TRBJ2-2
D: TRBD2
size: many
DNA: TGCGCCAGCACTGGGGAACTAGCGGATACGCGACTTAGCACCGGGGAGCTGTTTTTT
CDR3: CASTGELADTRLSTGELFF

V: TRBV12-3/TRBV12-4
J: TRBJ1-2
D: NA
size: few
DNA: TGTGCCAGCAGTTTAAAGCACAGGGACTATGGCTACACCTTC
CDR3: CASSLKHRDYGYTF

V: TRBV19
J: TRBJ1-1
D: NA
size: many
DNA: TGTGCCAGTAGTATAGCCCCGACACAGGGCTCGATTGAAGCTTTCTTT
CDR3: CASSIAPTQGSIEAFF

V: TRBV29-1
J: TRBJ2-1
D: TRBD2
size: NA
DNA: TGCAGCGTTGTAGGCGGGAGGGCCTTAAATGAGCAGTTCTTC
CDR3: CSVVGGRALNEQFF

V: TRBV14
J: TRBJ1-2
D: NA
size: many
DNA: TGTGCCAGCAGCTCCACGGGACAAGCTAACTATGGCTACACCTTC
CDR3: CASSSTGQANYGYTF

V: TRBV7-8
J: TRBJ1-6
D: NA
size: NA
DNA: TGTGCCAGCATAGGAACAGGGAGTAATTCACCCCTCCACTTT
CDR3: CASIGTGSNSPLHF

V: TRBV7-9
J: TRBJ1-1
D: NA
size: many
DNA: TGTGCCAGCAGCTTAGGGCTCGGGGCTGTTGGTGAAGCTTTCTTT
CDR3: CASSLGLGAVGEAFF

V: TRBV24-1
J: TRBJ2-5
D: TRBD1
size: few
DNA: TGTGCCACCAGGTCCAGGGGGCGAGAGACCCAGTACTTC
CDR3: CATRSRGRETQYF

V: TRBV7-9
J: TRBJ1-1
D: TRBD1
size: NA
DNA: TGTGCCAGCAGCCCCGGGACAGGGGGGAATGAAGCTTTCTTT
CDR3: CASSPGTGGNEAFF

V: TRBV20-1
J: TRBJ1-6
D: NA
size: NA
DNA: TGCAGGCCACGCCAGGGGAATTCACCCCTCCACTTT
CDR3: CRPRQGNSPLHF

V: TRBV9
J: TRBJ2-3
D: TRBD2
size: NA
DNA: TGTGCCAGCAGCGTAAGCGGGACTTTTTCATACGAGCAGTACTTT
CDR3: CASSVSGTFSYEQYF

V: TRBV6-4
J: TRBJ1-1
D: NA
size: few
DNA: TGTGCCAGCAGTGACAAAACTGGGGGGGACACTGAAGCTTTCTTT
CDR3: CASSDKTGGDTEAFF

V: TRBV7-3
J: TRBJ1-6
D: NA
size: many
DNA: TGTGCCAGCAGCGACGGGCGACGTTCACCCCTCCACTTT
CDR3: CASSDGRRSPLHF

V: TRBV12-3/TRBV12-4
J: TRBJ2-5
D: TRBD1
size: NA
DNA: TGTGCCAGCAGTCGAAACGACAGGGAACAAGAGACCCAGTACTTC
CDR3: CASSRNDREQETQYF

V: TRBV7-9
J: TRBJ2-7
D: NA
size: NA
DNA: TGTGCCAGCAGCCAGAGAGGGGACCTCACCTACGAGCAGTACTTC
CDR3: CASSQRGDLTYEQYF

V: TRBV4-3
J: TRBJ1-6
D: NA
size: many
DNA: TGCGCCAGCAGCCAAGACACAGGGACCAATTCACCCCTCCACTTT
CDR3: CASSQDTGTNSPLHF

V: TRBV29-1
J: TRBJ1-2
D: TRBD1
size: NA
DNA: TGCAGCGTGGGACAGGGGGATGCTGGCTACACCTTC
CDR3: CSVGQGDAGYTF

V: TRBV2
J: TRBJ1-6
D: NA
size: NA
DNA: TGTGCCAGCAGTGTGGGTGAGGGTTCACCCCTCCACTTT
CDR3: CASSVGEGSPLHF

V: TRBV4-3
J: TRBJ2-3
D: TRBD2
size: few
DNA: TGCGCCAGCAGCCAAGCGGGAGGTTATACAGATACGCAGTATTTT
CDR3: CASSQAGGYTDTQYF

V: TRBV7-9
J: TRBJ2-5
D: TRBD2
size: NA
DNA: TGTGCCAGCAGCCGACAAACAGGACTAGCGGGGCAAGAGACCCAGTACTTC
CDR3: CASSRQTGLAGQETQYF

V: TRBV20-1
J: TRBJ2-7
D: NA
size: NA
DNA: TGCAGTGTCCAGGTCTACGAGCAGTACTTC
CDR3: CSVQVYEQYF

V: TRBV15
J: TRBJ1-1
D: NA
size: few
DNA: TGTGCCACCAGCAGAAGCCCAGGGGCGAACACTGAAGCTTTCTTT
CDR3: CATSRSPGANTEAFF

V: TRBV29-1
J: TRBJ2-7
D: TRBD1
size: NA
DNA: TGCAGCATTGTGGGACAGTACTCCTACGAGCAGTACTTC
CDR3: CSIVGQYSYEQYF

V: TRBV29-1
J: TRBJ1-1
D: NA
size: NA
DNA: TGCAGCATTCACGTAGGGGGGTCTCACACTGAAGCTTTCTTT
CDR3: CSIHVGGSHTEAFF

V: TRBV15
J: TRBJ1-5
D: TRBD1
size: NA
DNA: TGTGCCACCAGCAGGGAGGGGGCCTGGCAGCCCCAGCATTTT
CDR3: CATSREGAWQPQHF

V: TRBV29-1
J: TRBJ2-1
D: NA
size: few
DNA: TGCAGCGTTGAGGAGGTGCACAATGAGCAGTTCTTC
CDR3: CSVEEVHNEQFF

V: TRBV2
J: TRBJ2-7
D: TRBD2
size: NA
DNA: TGTGCCAGCAGTGGAATTCGGGGGGGCCGGTTCTACGAGCAGTACTTC
CDR3: CASSGIRGGRFYEQYF